This TCR beta chain was identified in a study of human T cells and chemical hapten exposure. At the level of the study: For sensitization, 2% DPC was applied to a 2 cm by 2 cm patch of upper inner arm skin.

Using its own MiXCR run on the RACE reads, TCRdb lists one record per CDR3 protein. The table lists some 340,000 distinct CDR3 sequences, roughly 6.9% of them singletons. The sample's time point: patch test 1, 2 weeks after DPC sensitization. Treatment in this sample: therapeutic diphenylcyclopropenone sensitization with weekly scalp DPC. V shed 4 bases and J shed 5 bases, with 11 bases lying between them. The CDR3 is 13 amino acids. Per the germline V gene, CDR1 is SGHTA and CDR2 is FQGTGA. This sequence was found in a woman between 18 and 29 years old with alopecia areata. Some clones in this sample may be carry-over from other donors' samples. The chain links TRBV7-3 to TRBJ1-1, with no clear D. Here the sequenced sample was whole blood, taken in connection with sensitization to the hapten diphenylcyclopropenone (DPC). In nucleotides, the CDR3 is TGTGCCAGCAGCTCGACATGGAAAACTGAAGCTTTCTTT. Its protein product is CASSSTWKTEAFF.